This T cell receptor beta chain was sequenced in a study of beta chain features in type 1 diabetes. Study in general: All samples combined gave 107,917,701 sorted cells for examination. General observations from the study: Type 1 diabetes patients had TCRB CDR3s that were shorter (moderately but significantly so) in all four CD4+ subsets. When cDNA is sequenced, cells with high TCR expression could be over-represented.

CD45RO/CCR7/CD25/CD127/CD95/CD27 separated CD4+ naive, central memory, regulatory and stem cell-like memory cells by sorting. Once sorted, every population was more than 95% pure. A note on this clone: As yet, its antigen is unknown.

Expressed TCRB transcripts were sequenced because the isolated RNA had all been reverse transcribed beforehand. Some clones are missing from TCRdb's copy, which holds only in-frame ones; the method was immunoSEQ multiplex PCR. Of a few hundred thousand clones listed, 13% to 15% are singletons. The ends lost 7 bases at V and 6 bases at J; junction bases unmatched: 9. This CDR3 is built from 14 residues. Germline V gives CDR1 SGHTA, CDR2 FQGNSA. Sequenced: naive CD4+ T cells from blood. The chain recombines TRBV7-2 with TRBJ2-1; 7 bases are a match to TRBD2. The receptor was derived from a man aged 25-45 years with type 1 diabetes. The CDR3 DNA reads TGTGCCAGCACCTCTAGAGGACTAGTCAATGAGCAGTTCTTC. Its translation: CASTSRGLVNEQFF.